The next 7 T cell receptor beta chains were all read from a single sample in a study of T cell responses to AZD1222 COVID-19 vaccine. Method: immunoSEQ multiplex PCR; TCRdb's copy keeps in-frame clones and lacks some. The profile shows some 130,000 clones, 90% of them singletons. The sequencing here drew on peripheral blood, taken on day 0 of AZD1222 vaccination. The receptors derive from an adult in good health.

This chain joins TRBV6-4 and TRBJ2-3; D assignment may be TRBD1 or TRBD2 (5 bases each). The germline CDR1 and CDR2 sequences are MRHNA and SNTAGT. The CDR3 runs to 14 residues. Trimming shortened V by 4 bases and J by 2 bases, and 10 bases separated the two germline ends. CDR3 region: CASSAVGDTDTQYF. In DNA, the CDR3 is TGTGCCAGCAGTGCAGTGGGGGACACAGATACGCAGTATTTT.

V and J are TRBV28 and TRBJ1-5; TRBD1 matches at 9 bases. This CDR3 has 13 amino acids. Unmatched junction bases numbered 3, after V lost 7 bases and J lost 5 bases. Per the germline V gene, CDR1 is MDHEN and CDR2 is SYDVKM. The CDR3 loop reads CASTGQGHQPQHF. The CDR3 DNA reads as TGTGCCAGCACGGGACAGGGCCATCAGCCCCAGCATTTT.

The chain is built from TRBV4-3 and TRBJ2-1; TRBD2 matches at 12 bases. The CDR3 runs 18 residues. J was trimmed by 7 bases and V by 0 bases; bases with no gene match: 10. In germline, CDR1 is LGHNA, CDR2 YSLEER. CDR3 nucleotides: TGCGCCAGCAGCCAAGATCTAACTAGCGGGGGGCCATGGAATGAGCAGTTCTTC. Translation: CASSQDLTSGGPWNEQFF.

The CDR3 DNA reads TGTGCCAGCTCACCCGGGCCCCACGGCTATGGCTACACCTTC. Translation gives CASSPGPHGYGYTF. The chain employs TRBV18 and TRBJ1-2, with unresolved D. Between the trimmed V and J ends, which lost 3 bases and 4 bases, there was a span of 12 bases. CDR3 length: 14 residues. Germline V lookup: CDR1 KGHSH, CDR2 LQKENI.

The V call is TRBV29-1, the J call TRBJ2-3; possible D gene TRBD1, 6 bases. The CDR3 is made up of 13 amino acids. The ends were cut back, 4 bases at V and 3 bases at J, with 11 bases in the middle. Germline CDR1 is SQVTM and CDR2 is ANQGSEA. The CDR3 bases are TGCAGCGTTGGGGGGCTGGGTACAGATACGCAGTATTTT. This translates into CSVGGLGTDTQYF.

The genes are TRBV11-3 and TRBJ2-2, with D unresolved. Trimming cost V 1 base and J 0 bases, with 3 bases left between them. Germline V gene sequence: CDR1 SGHNT, CDR2 YENEEA. The CDR3 loop spans 14 amino acids. The CDR3 DNA is TGTGCCAGCAGCTTAGCGACGAACACCGGGGAGCTGTTTTTT. It encodes CASSLATNTGELFF. Drawing the rest from reference TRBV11-3 and TRBJ2-2, the complete variable domain is EAGVVQSPRYKIIEKKQPVAFWCNPISGHNTLYWYLQNLGQGPELLIRYENEEAVDDSQLPKDRFSAERLKGVDSTLKIQPAELGDSAVYLCASSLATNTGELFFGEGSRLTVL.

The chain links TRBV7-3 to TRBJ2-7; no firm D call. The V end was cut by 6 bases, the J end by 5 bases, with 17 bases between. Looked up from germline, CDR1 is SGHTA and CDR2 is FQGTGA. The CDR3 totals 14 residues. The CDR3 loop reads CASSHGPRAHEQYF. The CDR3 bases are TGTGCCAGCAGTCATGGGCCGCGCGCCCACGAGCAGTACTTC.